What follows is one TCR beta chain and its context. Additional DNA sequences in this sample encode the identical CDR3. The V gene's germline CDR1 is MNHEY and CDR2 SMNVEV (reference sequence). Trimming shortened V by 3 bases and J by 0 bases, and 6 bases separated the two germline ends. The CDR3 has 14 amino acids. The data stem from a study of blood T cell repertoires in COVID-19. Cohorts were assigned according to the clinical history that participants reported. Profiled with immunoSEQ multiplex PCR; TCRdb holds only in-frame clones, not every one. The sample lists some 200,000 clones, over 75% seen once, with around 9.2% in the top ten.

This receptor was obtained from a man aged 35 to 55 who had recovered from COVID-19. The specimen was PBMCs or T cells enriched from blood (not recorded which). The V call is TRBV27, the J call TRBJ2-1; weak D call: TRBD1 (5 bases). The CDR3 DNA sequence: TGTGCCAGCAGTTTCCAGGGCTCCTACAATGAGCAGTTCTTC. It yields the protein CASSFQGSYNEQFF.